The clone carrying this TCR beta chain was picked up a small number of times. Germline CDR1 reads MGHRA; CDR2 reads YSYEKL. The germline V and J ends were trimmed by 3 bases and 2 bases, with 11 bases remaining between them. The CDR3 is 14 residues long. TCRdb re-derived calls from the 5' RACE reads in MiXCR, one entry per CDR3 protein. Seen here are 450,000 or so distinct CDR3 sequences, 20% to 25% observed once, and the top ten hold around 3%. The data stem from a study of identical twins. These sequences were also reported in another study, on T cells expressing NK-cell markers. That source notes: Seven sequenced donors out of eight were HCMV-seropositive, one seronegative.

The rearrangement joins TRBV4-1 to TRBJ2-7; possible D gene TRBD2, 5 bases. The sequence derives from a woman younger than 35 in good health. The source material was CD4+ T cells sorted from blood. CDR3 loop: CASSQDFPPYEQYF. The CDR3 coding sequence is TGCGCCAGCAGCCAGGACTTCCCCCCCTACGAGCAGTACTTC.